What follows are 18 T cell receptor beta chains derived from one specimen sequenced in a study of T cells in Graves' hyperthyroidism and ophthalmopathy. Researchers took RNA transcripts and amplified the TCR beta CDR3 regions from them. In the first-round RT-PCR of the TCR CDR3, the HTBI primer set was used. MiXCR, run by TCRdb on the multiplex PCR reads, gives a single entry per CDR3 protein. The sample contains 460,000 or so distinct CDR3 sequences, roughly an eighth of which appear only once. Sequenced: blood. These receptors all come from a young woman with Graves' hyperthyroidism.

This clonotype was seen many times. The rearrangement uses TRBV19 and TRBJ2-2; D not resolved. Between the trimmed V and J ends, which lost 6 bases and 4 bases, there was a span of 12 bases. This CDR3 contains 14 residues. Looked up from germline, CDR1 is LNHDA and CDR2 is SQIVND (reference sequence). This CDR3 is CASRRVSGTGELFF. CDR3 bases: TGTGCCAGTAGAAGGGTTTCGGGCACCGGGGAGCTGTTTTTT.

This clonotype has only a few counts. This rearrangement joins TRBV7-3 to TRBJ2-2; D may match TRBD1 or TRBD2 (6 bases each). The germline gives CDR1 SGHTA, CDR2 FQGTGA. V shed 2 bases and J shed 2 bases, with 9 bases lying between them. The CDR3 has 15 residues. CDR3 sequence (DNA): TGTGCCAGCAGCTTACGGGGGCTAAACACCGGGGAGCTGTTTTTT. It codes for CASSLRGLNTGELFF.

V usage is TRBV29-1 and J usage is TRBJ2-7; D is possibly TRBD1 (5 bases). Germline V CDR1 and CDR2: SQVTM, ANQGSEA. CDR3 size: 11 residues. CDR3 nucleotide sequence: TGCAGTGTATACAGGCTCCACGAGCAGTACTTC. This encodes CSVYRLHEQYF.

The CDR3 is CAISDQGAQNEKLFF. The DNA for the CDR3 is TGTGCCATCAGTGACCAGGGGGCGCAAAATGAAAAACTGTTTTTT. The chain recombines TRBV10-3 with TRBJ1-4; 8 bases align to TRBD1. The CDR3 has 15 residues. CDR1 and CDR2 (germline): ENHRY, SYGVKD. V dropped 3 bases and J dropped 5; count of bases not matched to a gene: 5.

V gene TRBV6-2 or TRBV6-3 combines with J gene TRBJ2-1; D is uncertain. V lost 2 bases to trimming and J lost 14 bases, with 16 bases between them. CDR1 MNHEY and CDR2 SVGEGT come from the germline V gene. The CDR3 extends over 13 amino acids. In DNA, the CDR3 is TGTGCCAGCAGTTACCTAAGAGTAAGTTTCGAGTTCTTC. Amino acid sequence: CASSYLRVSFEFF.

DNA of the CDR3: TGCGCCAGCAGCGCGGGAACAATAAACACTGAAGCTTTCTTT. This translates into CASSAGTINTEAFF. V and J are TRBV5-1 and TRBJ1-1; the D is unclear. This CDR3 is 14 amino acids long. The germline V and J ends were trimmed by 4 bases and 2 bases, with 12 bases remaining between them. Per the germline V gene, CDR1 is SGHRS and CDR2 is YFSETQ.

There are many counts of this clonotype. The rearrangement links TRBV19 to TRBJ2-7; 9 bases are shared with TRBD2. The germline gives CDR1 LNHDA, CDR2 SQIVND (reference sequence). CDR3 length: 14 amino acids. V gave up 6 bases and J gave up 4 bases; unmatched junction bases: 7. The CDR3 nucleotides read TGTGCCAGTAGACGACTAGCGGAAAAATACGAGCAGTACGTC. This encodes CASRRLAEKYEQYV.

This clonotype was detected many times. V and J are TRBV6-1 and TRBJ2-7; D is unresolved. This CDR3 is built from 16 residues. CDR1 is MNHNS, CDR2 SASEGT, per germline. Trimming left V 0 bases short and J 1 base short, with 13 bases between. In nucleotides, the CDR3 is TGTGCCAGCAGTGAAGCGTACGGGTGGGAATCCTACGAGCAGTACTTC. Protein: CASSEAYGWESYEQYF.

This clonotype was recorded many times. This chain uses TRBV12-3 or TRBV12-4 with TRBJ2-5; TRBD2 might be the D (6 bases). V lost 1 base, J lost 1 base, and 10 bases lay in between. The CDR3 extends over 15 amino acids. CDR3 sequence reads: CASSLGSTSQETQYF. CDR3 DNA sequence: TGTGCCAGCAGTTTAGGATCGACTAGCCAAGAGACCCAGTACTTC.

There are many counts of this clonotype. The rearrangement uses TRBV7-3 and TRBJ1-1; D is unclear. Trimming removed 5 bases from V and 5 bases from J, with 18 bases in between. The CDR3 sequence is 15 residues long. Germline V lookup: CDR1 SGHTA, CDR2 FQGTGA. CDR3 DNA: TGTGCCAGCAGCGAGCAAACCGGGCTAGGGACTGAAGCTTTCTTT. Amino acid sequence: CASSEQTGLGTEAFF.

Only a few counts were recorded for this clonotype. V usage is TRBV9 and J usage is TRBJ1-2, with D tentatively TRBD1 (6 bases). The CDR3 is made up of 14 amino acids. Germline values: CDR1 SGDLS, CDR2 YYNGEE. V was trimmed by 5 bases and J by 8 bases, leaving 19 bases between them. The CDR3 DNA reads TGTGCCAGCAGAGACCGCCGGGGGGGCTGGGGCTACACCTTC. It translates to CASRDRRGGWGYTF.

This clonotype was counted at least ten times. The genes are TRBV20-1 and TRBJ2-1, with 10 bases lining up with TRBD1. Germline assignment: CDR1 DFQATT and CDR2 SNEGSKA (reference sequence). The CDR3 covers 14 residues. Trimming took 6 bases from V and 6 from J; bases not matched to a gene: 8. Here the CDR3 reads CSALGQGVGNEQFF. The CDR3 region has the DNA TGCAGTGCCCTCGGACAGGGGGTGGGCAATGAGCAGTTCTTC.

The CDR3 DNA sequence: TGCAGCGTGGGGGGGCAGGGGGCGATTGGAGAGACCCAGTACTTC. Its translation: CSVGGQGAIGETQYF. The rearrangement links TRBV29-1 to TRBJ2-5, with a possible D match to TRBD1 (8 bases). This CDR3 comprises 15 residues. V was shortened by 6 bases and J by 4 bases, with 21 bases between the two germline ends. The V gene's germline CDR1 is SQVTM and CDR2 ANQGSEA.

This clonotype was detected many times. J is TRBJ2-4 and V is TRBV27; the D is unclear. Germline loops: CDR1 MNHEY, CDR2 SMNVEV (reference sequence). The V end lost 3 bases, the J end lost 3 bases, and 9 bases lay between the germline ends. This CDR3 is 14 amino acids long. The CDR3 loop reads CASSFEQNKNIQYF. The CDR3 region has the DNA TGTGCCAGCAGTTTCGAGCAGAACAAAAACATTCAGTACTTC.

The chain is built from TRBV25-1 and TRBJ1-2; D uncertain. Between the trimmed V and J ends, which lost 2 bases and 7 bases, there was a span of 8 bases. Germline CDR1 MGHDK, CDR2 SYGVNS. The CDR3 sequence is 12 residues long. CDR3 coding DNA: TGTGCCAGCAGTGAACGGCCGGGTGGCTACACCTTC. Protein sequence: CASSERPGGYTF.

This clonotype has a count of ten or more. J is TRBJ2-7 and V is TRBV10-3; 7 nucleotides agree with TRBD2. V shed 10 bases and J 9 bases; nucleotides not matched to a gene: 12. CDR1 ENHRY and CDR2 SYGVKD come from the germline V gene. CDR3 length equals 12 residues. For the CDR3, the DNA is TGTGCCACGTCCGAGGCGGGAGCTATGCAGTACGTC. This encodes CATSEAGAMQYV.

The chain links TRBV2 to TRBJ2-7; D not certain. The J call may be in error: the DNA end matches TRBJ2-1 better. Germline V gives CDR1 SNHLY, CDR2 FYNNEI. CDR3 length: 12 residues. The CDR3 spells CASSEGGYEQFF. The CDR3 DNA follows: TGTGCCAGCAGTGAAGGGGGTTACGAGCAGTTCTTC.

The chain is built from TRBV20-1 and TRBJ2-3; 7 bases are shared with TRBD1. V gave up 2 bases and J gave up 1 base; unmatched junction bases: 18. Germline V CDR1 and CDR2: DFQATT, SNEGSKA (reference sequence). This CDR3 has 19 residues. This chain's CDR3 is CSARPRGGSGAQGTDTQYF. In DNA form, the CDR3 reads TGCAGTGCTAGACCTCGAGGGGGCTCTGGGGCCCAAGGCACAGATACGCAGTATTTT.